Following are 17 T cell receptor beta chains from one sample sequenced in a study of T cells after yellow fever vaccination. TCRdb passed the 5' RACE reads through MiXCR, listing each CDR3 protein once. The table has around 610,000 distinct CDR3 sequences, around an eighth seen once. The source was PBMCs, collected on the day of the yellow fever booster vaccination. These receptor sequences come from a man aged 25-45 years who received the YFV17D yellow fever vaccine.

In its sample, this clonotype was seen a few times. The chain carries TRBV4-1 and TRBJ2-7; D remains ambiguous. CDR3 length: 13 residues. Germline CDR1 is MGHRA and CDR2 is YSYEKL. The germline V and J ends were trimmed by 2 bases and 3 bases, with 8 bases remaining between them. The CDR3 region has the DNA TGCGCCAGCAGCCAAACAACTATCTACGAGCAGTACTTC. The encoded protein is CASSQTTIYEQYF.

The rearrangement uses TRBV7-2 and TRBJ2-1; D tentatively reads TRBD1 or TRBD2 (5 bases each). This CDR3 spans 16 amino acids. The germline V gene has CDR1 SGHTA and CDR2 FQGNSA. Trimming shortened V by 7 bases and J by 0 bases, and 16 bases separated the two germline ends. CDR3 sequence: CASTRSGASSYNEQFF. Written as DNA, the CDR3 is TGTGCCAGCACCCGTTCCGGGGCGAGCTCCTACAATGAGCAGTTCTTC. Complete variable domain (other parts from reference TRBV7-2 and TRBJ2-1): GAGVSQSPSNKVTEKGKDVELRCDPISGHTALYWYRQSLGQGLEFLIYFQGNSAPDKSGLPSDRFSAERTGGSVSTLTIQRTQQEDSAVYLCASTRSGASSYNEQFFGPGTRLTVL.

This sequence joins TRBV6-1 and TRBJ2-3; D is unresolved. With 6 bases removed from V and 7 bases from J, the gap between germline ends came to 26 bases. The germline CDR1 and CDR2 sequences are MNHNS and SASEGT. This CDR3 spans 17 amino acids. DNA of the CDR3: TGTGCCAGCAGGACGGCGGACCCTAACACCGGATTGAATACGCAGTATTTT. Translating it yields CASRTADPNTGLNTQYF.

The V and J genes are TRBV12-3 or TRBV12-4 and TRBJ2-2; 7 bases map to TRBD2. V trimming: 4 bases; J trimming: 6 bases; junction bases outside the gene matches: 8. This CDR3 comprises 15 residues. The CDR3, as DNA: TGTGCCAGCAGTTGGGGGGGGAGAGCCGCCGGGGAGCTGTTTTTT. This gives the protein CASSWGGRAAGELFF.

The gene calls are TRBV12-3 or TRBV12-4 and TRBJ1-5; D is undetermined. The V end was cut by 3 bases, the J end by 3 bases, with 9 bases between. The CDR3 contains 14 residues. The CDR3 spells CASSFSQLNQPQHF. The CDR3 bases are TGTGCCAGCAGTTTCAGCCAGCTCAATCAGCCCCAGCATTTT.

The J gene is TRBJ2-5, the V gene TRBV27, with no clear D. Germline V CDR1 and CDR2: MNHEY, SMNVEV (reference sequence). The CDR3 runs 14 residues. V gave up 5 bases and J gave up 2 bases, with 12 bases separating them. The CDR3 nucleotides are TGTGCCAGCAGTCCCATGGGGTCTCAAGAGACCCAGTACTTC. Translation: CASSPMGSQETQYF.

The V call is TRBV5-5, the J call TRBJ2-1; TRBD2 might be the D (5 bases). This CDR3 has 16 amino acids. Germline loops: CDR1 SGHKS, CDR2 YYEKEE (reference sequence). V was pared by 1 base and J by 0 bases, with 11 bases between. CDR3: CASSLLAQSSYNEQFF. In DNA, the CDR3 is TGTGCCAGCAGCTTGTTAGCGCAGAGCTCCTACAATGAGCAGTTCTTC. The complete variable domain, with remaining parts taken from reference TRBV5-5 and TRBJ2-1, reads DAGVTQSPTHLIKTRGQQVTLRCSPISGHKSVSWYQQVLGQGPQFIFQYYEKEERGRGNFPDRFSARQFPNYSSELNVNALLLGDSALYLCASSLLAQSSYNEQFFGPGTRLTVL.

V usage is TRBV12-3 or TRBV12-4 and J usage is TRBJ2-1; a possible D gene is TRBD1 (6 bases). Trimming took 7 bases from V and 7 from J, leaving 14 bases between them. The length of the CDR3 is 13 residues. CDR3 amino acids: CASTRDIGNEQFF. Here the CDR3 DNA reads TGTGCCAGCACCCGGGACATTGGAAATGAGCAGTTCTTC.

This clonotype has only a few counts. The rearrangement joins TRBV5-1 to TRBJ2-7; TRBD2 might be the D (5 bases). The CDR3 consists of 14 residues. V was shortened by 0 bases and J by 3 bases, with 10 bases between the two germline ends. The germline V gene has CDR1 SGHRS and CDR2 YFSETQ. The CDR3 is CASSLAGEYYEQYF. As DNA, the CDR3 is TGCGCCAGCAGCTTGGCCGGGGAATACTACGAGCAGTACTTC.

This chain links TRBV5-1 with TRBJ2-1; TRBD2 aligns across 9 bases. This CDR3 contains 14 residues. The germline gives CDR1 SGHRS, CDR2 YFSETQ. V lost 5 bases, J lost 6 bases, and 6 bases stayed unmatched. CDR3 bases: TGCGCCAGCAGGGGGGTAGCGGGAGTCAATGAGCAGTTCTTC. This codes for CASRGVAGVNEQFF.

This clonotype was seen more than once but under ten times. The gene calls are TRBV5-4 and TRBJ2-3; the match to TRBD2 covers 12 bases. V trimming: 4 bases; J trimming: 0 bases; junction bases outside the gene matches: 6. CDR1 and CDR2 from the germline V gene are SGHNT and YYREEE (reference sequence). The CDR3 runs to 17 residues. The CDR3 region has the DNA TGTGCCAGCAGCACCAGACTAGCGGGAGCTAGCACAGATACGCAGTATTTT. It specifies CASSTRLAGASTDTQYF.

This clonotype was recorded at least ten times. This rearrangement joins TRBV6-5 to TRBJ1-1; D gene unclear. Trimming stripped 6 bases from V and 3 bases from J, with 5 bases between. The CDR3 sequence is 11 residues long. Looked up from germline, CDR1 is MNHEY and CDR2 is SVGAGI. DNA for the CDR3: TGTGCCAGCAGGGAGGACACTGAAGCTTTCTTT. It encodes CASREDTEAFF.

This clonotype was counted between two and nine times. V usage is TRBV6-4 and J usage is TRBJ2-5, with TRBD1 matching 10 bases. Trimming cost V 10 bases and J 2 bases; bases outside gene matches: 13. Per the germline V gene, CDR1 is MRHNA and CDR2 is SNTAGT. This CDR3 has 16 residues. CDR3 sequence reads: CATSDFRDRGQETQYF. CDR3 bases: TGTGCCACCTCTGACTTCCGGGACAGGGGACAAGAGACCCAGTACTTC.

This sequence joins TRBV12-3 or TRBV12-4 and TRBJ2-5; the D is unclear. V lost 2 bases, J lost 7 bases, and 11 bases lay in between. The CDR3 loop spans 13 amino acids. The CDR3 DNA follows: TGTGCCAGCAGTTTAAATAGTGAGGCGACCCAGTACTTC. Protein sequence: CASSLNSEATQYF.

This clonotype was recorded at least ten times. CDR3: CASSSPGNYEQYF. In DNA, the CDR3 is TGCGCCAGCAGCTCTCCCGGGAATTACGAGCAGTACTTC. The chain joins TRBV5-1 to TRBJ2-7, with a tentative D call TRBD2 (5 bases). The CDR3 has 13 amino acids. Germline V gives CDR1 SGHRS, CDR2 YFSETQ. V was trimmed by 3 bases and J by 4 bases, leaving 11 bases between them.

The rearrangement uses TRBV20-1 and TRBJ2-1; D not resolved. The germline gives CDR1 DFQATT, CDR2 SNEGSKA (reference sequence). This CDR3 spans 9 amino acids. The DNA of the CDR3 is TGCAGGCCCGATACTGAGCAGTTCTTC. Amino acid sequence: CRPDTEQFF.

The chain couples TRBV27 to TRBJ1-4; perhaps TRBD1 as D (5 bases). Germline loops: CDR1 MNHEY, CDR2 SMNVEV (reference sequence). With 9 bases removed from V and 7 bases from J, the gap between germline ends came to 15 bases. The CDR3 length is 13 residues. In nucleotides, the CDR3 is TGTGCCAGTTCAAGTGGGGCGGGTGAAAAACTGTTTTTT. This translates into CASSSGAGEKLFF.